A single sample is the source of the 27 T cell receptor beta chains below, sequenced in a study of blood T cell repertoires in COVID-19. This table comes from immunoSEQ multiplex PCR, and its TCRdb copy is limited to in-frame clones, with some not included. This table has 95,000 to 150,000 clones, about 89% appearing once. The sequenced sample consisted of peripheral blood. Receptors were obtained from a woman aged 65 to 85 with acute or convalescent COVID-19.

This clone was counted once. V and J are TRBV20-1 and TRBJ1-6; D remains ambiguous. CDR1 and CDR2 (germline): DFQATT, SNEGSKA (reference sequence). The V and J ends lost 6 bases and 6 bases respectively, with 6 bases between them. This CDR3 has 11 amino acids. Here the CDR3 DNA reads TGCAGTGCGACTATTAATTCACCCCTCCACTTT. As protein: CSATINSPLHF.

The gene calls are TRBV19 and TRBJ1-6; D gene ambiguous. Germline CDR1 LNHDA, CDR2 SQIVND (reference sequence). The CDR3 loop spans 13 amino acids. Between the trimmed V and J ends, which lost 3 bases and 9 bases, there was a span of 9 bases. The CDR3 reads CASSIGGSSPLHF. The CDR3 DNA follows: TGTGCCAGTAGTATTGGAGGGAGTTCACCCCTCCACTTT. The full variable domain, with the rest looked up from reference TRBV19 and TRBJ1-6, is DGGITQSPKYLFRKEGQNVTLSCEQNLNHDAMYWYRQDPGQGLRLIYYSQIVNDFQKGDIAEGYSVSREKKESFPLTVTSAQKNPTAFYLCASSIGGSSPLHFGNGTRLTVT.

V usage is TRBV28 and J usage is TRBJ1-2; 9 nucleotides line up with TRBD1. The CDR3 extends over 14 amino acids. Germline CDR1 MDHEN, CDR2 SYDVKM. Losses at the gene ends were 4 bases for V and 7 bases for J; bases not matched to a gene: 7. The DNA of the CDR3 is TGTGCCAGCAGTTCGGGACAGGGTCTACGTGGCTACACCTTC. It codes for CASSSGQGLRGYTF.

V and J are TRBV27 and TRBJ2-1, with TRBD1 matching 7 bases. Germline assignment: CDR1 MNHEY and CDR2 SMNVEV (reference sequence). After removal of 8 bases from V and 1 base from J, the junction contained 8 bases not matched to a gene. The CDR3 runs to 15 residues. The CDR3 loop reads CASGVGGFSYNEQFF. CDR3 coding DNA: TGTGCCAGCGGTGTAGGGGGCTTTTCCTACAATGAGCAGTTCTTC.

The V call is TRBV5-5, the J call TRBJ2-1; TRBD1 agrees at 9 bases. The germline gives CDR1 SGHKS, CDR2 YYEKEE (reference sequence). The CDR3 loop spans 15 amino acids. Unmatched junction bases numbered 7, after V lost 3 bases and J lost 6 bases. The CDR3 DNA sequence: TGTGCCAGCAGCTCCGGGACAGGGCAAATCAATGAGCAGTTCTTC. This gives the protein CASSSGTGQINEQFF.

The chain combines TRBV27 with TRBJ2-1, with D unclear. This CDR3 comprises 12 residues. Germline CDR1 reads MNHEY; CDR2 reads SMNVEV (reference sequence). The ends were cut back, 3 bases at V and 7 bases at J, with 7 bases in the middle. CDR3 DNA: TGTGCCAGCAGTTTTAGTCGTAATGAGCAGTTCTTC. Protein sequence: CASSFSRNEQFF.

The chain employs TRBV5-4 and TRBJ2-3; 8 nucleotides agree with TRBD2. This CDR3 has 14 residues. V lost 2 bases to trimming and J lost 5 bases; unmatched junction nucleotides: 4. Germline loops: CDR1 SGHNT, CDR2 YYREEE (reference sequence). As DNA, the CDR3 is TGTGCCAGCAGCTTAGCGGGGGCTGGAGATACGCAGTATTTT. Protein sequence: CASSLAGAGDTQYF.

The chain has TRBV5-1 and TRBJ1-1, with 8 bases that match TRBD1. Germline V gene lookup returns CDR1 SGHRS and CDR2 YFSETQ. V lost 0 bases and J lost 8; bases outside the gene matches: 12. There are 16 residues in the CDR3. The CDR3 sequence is CASSLVQGASGSEAFF. The CDR3 DNA reads TGCGCCAGCAGCTTGGTCCAGGGGGCGAGCGGATCAGAAGCTTTCTTT.

CDR3 sequence: CASLPTSGVYNEQFF. CDR3 DNA: TGTGCCAGCCTACCCACTAGCGGGGTTTACAATGAGCAGTTCTTC. The chain couples TRBV27 to TRBJ2-1, with 10 bases lining up with TRBD2. The V segment lost 8 bases and the J segment 4 bases; nucleotides outside the gene matches: 8. The CDR3 sequence is 15 residues long. In germline, CDR1 is MNHEY, CDR2 SMNVEV (reference sequence).

J is TRBJ2-7 and V is TRBV7-9; 7 positions match TRBD1. This CDR3 has 12 residues. The germline CDR1 and CDR2 sequences are SEHNR and FQNEAQ (reference sequence). The J segment lost 4 bases and the V segment lost 5 bases, leaving 2 bases of the junction unmatched. The CDR3 region is CASSQDRYEQYF. For the CDR3, the DNA is TGTGCCAGCAGCCAGGACAGGTACGAGCAGTACTTC.

The V gene is TRBV7-9, the J gene TRBJ2-7; the match to TRBD2 covers 8 bases. CDR1 is SEHNR and CDR2 is FQNEAQ in the germline V gene (reference sequence). The CDR3 sequence is 14 residues long. V dropped 3 bases and J dropped 7; count of bases not matched to a gene: 8. CDR3 sequence (DNA): TGTGCCAGCAGCTTTAGCGGGGCCCCTCGGGAGCAGTACTTC. Its translation: CASSFSGAPREQYF. The variable domain in full, completed from reference TRBV7-9 and TRBJ2-7, reads DTGVSQNPRHKITKRGQNVTFRCDPISEHNRLYWYRQTLGQGPEFLTYFQNEAQLEKSRLLSDRFSAERPKGSFSTLEIQRTEQGDSAMYLCASSFSGAPREQYFGPGTRLTVT.

The chain is built from TRBV11-2 and TRBJ2-5; TRBD1 aligns across 7 bases. V lost 5 bases to trimming and J lost 4 bases; unmatched junction nucleotides: 4. This CDR3 has 13 residues. CDR1 SGHAT and CDR2 FQNNGV come from the germline V gene. CDR3: CASSPDRAETQYF. CDR3 coding DNA: TGTGCCAGCAGCCCCGACAGGGCAGAGACCCAGTACTTC. Based on the CDR3 plus reference TRBV11-2 and TRBJ2-5, the full variable domain is EAGVAQSPRYKIIEKRQSVAFWCNPISGHATLYWYQQILGQGPKLLIQFQNNGVVDDSQLPKDRFSAERLKGVDSTLKIQPAKLEDSAVYLCASSPDRAETQYFGPGTRLLVL.

The genes are TRBV6-6 and TRBJ2-2, with 8 bases that match TRBD2. The J segment lost 8 bases and the V segment lost 5 bases, leaving 7 bases of the junction unmatched. This CDR3 contains 14 residues. Germline V gene sequence: CDR1 MNHNY, CDR2 SVGAGI (reference sequence). CDR3 sequence (DNA): TGTGCCAGCAGTATCGACGGGGGGGCGGGGGAGCTGTTTTTT. Translating it yields CASSIDGGAGELFF.

This chain joins TRBV4-1 and TRBJ2-7; D remains ambiguous. Trimming left V 0 bases short and J 2 bases short, with 11 bases between. This CDR3 has 15 residues. Germline V gene lookup returns CDR1 MGHRA and CDR2 YSYEKL. The CDR3 nucleotides read TGCGCCAGCAGCCAAGATCCACAGAGAACCTACGAGCAGTACTTC. It specifies CASSQDPQRTYEQYF.

The chain recombines TRBV5-1 with TRBJ2-1; D is ambiguous. Looked up from germline, CDR1 is SGHRS and CDR2 is YFSETQ. Trimming shortened V by 0 bases and J by 0 bases, and 4 bases separated the two germline ends. The CDR3 covers 14 residues. The CDR3 region has the DNA TGCGCCAGCAGCTTGGACAGCTCCTACAATGAGCAGTTCTTC. This codes for CASSLDSSYNEQFF.

The chain recombines TRBV6-5 with TRBJ1-1, with D perhaps TRBD1 (5 bases). Trimming took 2 bases from V and 1 from J, leaving 8 bases between them. The CDR3 extends over 14 amino acids. The germline CDR1 and CDR2 sequences are MNHEY and SVGAGI. In DNA, the CDR3 is TGTGCCAGCAGTTACGGCAGGGAGAACACTGAAGCTTTCTTT. This codes for CASSYGRENTEAFF.

The rearrangement links TRBV18 to TRBJ1-2; 7 nucleotides agree with TRBD1. CDR1 KGHSH and CDR2 LQKENI come from the germline V gene. CDR3 size: 15 residues. V shed 0 bases, J shed 6 bases, and the junction held 7 bases outside the gene matches. CDR3 residues: CASSPPVDRANGYTF. The CDR3 DNA sequence: TGTGCCAGCTCACCACCGGTCGACAGGGCCAATGGCTACACCTTC.

The chain couples TRBV5-1 to TRBJ2-7; 8 nucleotides agree with TRBD1. Germline CDR1 SGHRS, CDR2 YFSETQ. This CDR3 region has 15 residues. Trimming removed 4 bases from V and 2 bases from J; junction bases left unmatched: 8. CDR3: CASSVAPRGPYEQYF. In DNA form, the CDR3 reads TGCGCCAGCAGCGTAGCTCCCAGGGGGCCCTACGAGCAGTACTTC.

The chain couples TRBV7-6 to TRBJ2-5; 8 bases match TRBD2. This CDR3 region has 18 residues. Germline V lookup: CDR1 SGHVS, CDR2 FNYEAQ. Trimming took 5 bases from V and 8 from J; bases not matched to a gene: 22. The CDR3 bases are TGTGCCAGCAGCCTGGTACACGGGACTAGTACCGAAGAGAACACCCAGTACTTC. This sequence encodes CASSLVHGTSTEENTQYF.

The chain is built from TRBV3-1 (or the pseudogene TRBV3-2) and TRBJ1-3; D is undetermined. CDR3 length equals 15 residues. V lost 3 bases to trimming and J lost 0 bases, with 9 bases between them. Germline-derived CDR1 and CDR2 are LGHDT and YNNKEL (reference sequence). Here the CDR3 reads CASSQQDNSGNTIYF. The CDR3 DNA reads TGTGCCAGCAGCCAGCAGGATAACTCTGGAAACACCATATATTTT.

The gene calls are TRBV28 and TRBJ2-3; 7 bases line up with TRBD1. CDR1 and CDR2 from the germline V gene are MDHEN and SYDVKM. This CDR3 region has 15 residues. Trimming took 3 bases from V and 0 from J; bases not matched to a gene: 3. CDR3 sequence reads: CASSFETGSTDTQYF. CDR3 nucleotides: TGTGCCAGCAGTTTCGAGACAGGGAGCACAGATACGCAGTATTTT.

The chain has TRBV10-1 and TRBJ2-3; the match to TRBD1 covers 8 bases. J was trimmed by 4 bases and V by 2 bases; bases with no gene match: 14. The CDR3 has 18 amino acids. Germline CDR1 is WNHNN and CDR2 is SYGVQD (reference sequence). The CDR3 sequence is CASSEGSGQVQHADTQYF. The CDR3 DNA reads as TGCGCCAGCAGTGAGGGTTCGGGACAGGTCCAACACGCAGATACGCAGTATTTT.

The chain joins TRBV9 to TRBJ1-1; tentatively, D is TRBD1 (6 bases). Germline loops: CDR1 SGDLS, CDR2 YYNGEE. Trimming removed 0 bases from V and 6 bases from J, with 12 bases in between. The CDR3 loop spans 14 amino acids. The CDR3 DNA is TGTGCCAGCAGCGTAGGCACAGGGATACCTGAAGCTTTCTTT. It codes for CASSVGTGIPEAFF. The full variable domain, its missing parts supplied by reference TRBV9 and TRBJ1-1, is DSGVTQTPKHLITATGQRVTLRCSPRSGDLSVYWYQQSLDQGLQFLIQYYNGEERAKGNILERFSAQQFPDLHSELNLSSLELGDSALYFCASSVGTGIPEAFFGQGTRLTVV.

The sample holds one count of this clone. The CDR3 sequence is CASSLSGGRNEQFF. CDR3 bases: TGTGCCAGCAGTTTATCGGGGGGGCGGAATGAGCAGTTCTTC. The V gene is TRBV28, the J gene TRBJ2-1; 8 nucleotides align to TRBD2. CDR3 length equals 14 residues. The J segment lost 7 bases and the V segment lost 1 base, leaving 3 bases of the junction unmatched. Germline CDR1 MDHEN, CDR2 SYDVKM.

V and J are TRBV5-1 and TRBJ1-6, with no clear D. The V end lost 0 bases, the J end lost 9 bases, and 4 bases lay between the germline ends. The CDR3 has 12 residues. Germline CDR1 and CDR2: SGHRS and YFSETQ. For the CDR3, the DNA is TGCGCCAGCAGCTTGGGAGTTTCACCCCTCCACTTT. Its protein is CASSLGVSPLHF.

Only a few counts were recorded for this clone. The rearrangement links TRBV4-2 to TRBJ1-2; 7 nucleotides line up with TRBD1. Germline V CDR1 and CDR2: LGHNA, YNFKEQ. V dropped 2 bases and J dropped 8; count of bases not matched to a gene: 2. CDR3 length: 12 residues. CDR3 bases: TGTGCCAGCAGCCAAATAGGGGGCGGCTACACCTTC. This codes for CASSQIGGGYTF.

This chain joins TRBV7-2 and TRBJ2-1; D ambiguous. This CDR3 region has 12 residues. Germline values: CDR1 SGHTA, CDR2 FQGNSA. Trimming removed 1 base at V and 10 bases at J, with 8 bases between. CDR3 sequence reads: CASSLDLNEQFF. Here the CDR3 DNA reads TGTGCCAGCAGCTTAGACTTGAACGAGCAGTTCTTC.